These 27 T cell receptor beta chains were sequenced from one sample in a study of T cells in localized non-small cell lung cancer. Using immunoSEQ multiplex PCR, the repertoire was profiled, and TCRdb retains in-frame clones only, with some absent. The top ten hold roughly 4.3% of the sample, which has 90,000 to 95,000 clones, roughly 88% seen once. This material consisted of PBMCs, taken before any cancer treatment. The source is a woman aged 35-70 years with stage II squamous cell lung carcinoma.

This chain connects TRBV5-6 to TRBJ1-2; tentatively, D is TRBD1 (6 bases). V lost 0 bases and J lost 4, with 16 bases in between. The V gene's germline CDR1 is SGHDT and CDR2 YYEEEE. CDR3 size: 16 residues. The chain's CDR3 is CASSLDSPGDFYGYTF. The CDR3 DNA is TGTGCCAGCAGCTTGGATTCTCCAGGGGACTTCTATGGCTACACCTTC. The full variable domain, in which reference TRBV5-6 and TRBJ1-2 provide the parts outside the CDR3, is DAGVTQSPTHLIKTRGQQVTLRCSPKSGHDTVSWYQQALGQGPQFIFQYYEEEERQRGNFPDRFSGHQFPNYSSELNVNALLLGDSALYLCASSLDSPGDFYGYTFGSGTRLTVV.

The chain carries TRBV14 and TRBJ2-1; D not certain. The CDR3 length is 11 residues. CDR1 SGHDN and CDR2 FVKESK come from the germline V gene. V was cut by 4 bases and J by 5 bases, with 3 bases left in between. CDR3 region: CASSPHNEQFF. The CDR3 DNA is TGTGCCAGCAGCCCACACAATGAGCAGTTCTTC.

CDR3 residues: CASSFTSGGAKGNTGELFF. DNA for the CDR3: TGCGCCAGCAGCTTCACTAGCGGGGGGGCAAAGGGGAACACCGGGGAGCTGTTTTTT. The rearrangement joins TRBV5-1 to TRBJ2-2, with TRBD2 matching 13 bases. Germline V CDR1 and CDR2: SGHRS, YFSETQ. This CDR3 is built from 19 residues. V gave up 2 bases and J gave up 1 base; unmatched junction bases: 8.

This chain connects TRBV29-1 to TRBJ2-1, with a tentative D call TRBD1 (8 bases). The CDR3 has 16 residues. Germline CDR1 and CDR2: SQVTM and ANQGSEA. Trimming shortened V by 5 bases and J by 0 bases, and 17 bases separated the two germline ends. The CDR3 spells CSVLGQGGGSYNEQFF. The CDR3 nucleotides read TGCAGCGTTCTAGGACAGGGAGGGGGCTCCTACAATGAGCAGTTCTTC.

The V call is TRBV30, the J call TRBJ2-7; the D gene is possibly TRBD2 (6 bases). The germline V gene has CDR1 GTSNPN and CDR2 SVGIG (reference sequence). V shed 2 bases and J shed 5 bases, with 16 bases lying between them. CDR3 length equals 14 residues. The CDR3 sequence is CAWSSGTPGHEQYF. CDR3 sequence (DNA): TGTGCCTGGAGTTCCGGGACTCCGGGTCACGAGCAGTACTTC.

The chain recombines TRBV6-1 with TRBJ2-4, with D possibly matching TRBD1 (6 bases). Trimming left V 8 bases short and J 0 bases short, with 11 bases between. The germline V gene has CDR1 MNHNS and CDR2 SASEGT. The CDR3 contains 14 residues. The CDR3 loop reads CASLGRGAKNIQYF. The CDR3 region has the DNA TGTGCCAGCCTAGGCAGGGGAGCCAAAAACATTCAGTACTTC.

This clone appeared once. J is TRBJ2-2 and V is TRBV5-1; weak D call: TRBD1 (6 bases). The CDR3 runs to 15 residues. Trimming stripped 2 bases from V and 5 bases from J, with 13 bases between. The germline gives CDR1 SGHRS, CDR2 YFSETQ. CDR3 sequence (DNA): TGCGCCAGCAGCTTCCAGGGGCATCAGACCGGGGAGCTGTTTTTT. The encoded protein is CASSFQGHQTGELFF.

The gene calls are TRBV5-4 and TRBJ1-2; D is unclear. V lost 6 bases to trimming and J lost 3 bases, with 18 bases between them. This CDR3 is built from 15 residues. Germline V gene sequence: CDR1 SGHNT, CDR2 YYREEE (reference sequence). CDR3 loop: CASTTGGIGHYGYTF. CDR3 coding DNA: TGTGCCAGCACCACGGGAGGGATCGGACACTATGGCTACACCTTC.

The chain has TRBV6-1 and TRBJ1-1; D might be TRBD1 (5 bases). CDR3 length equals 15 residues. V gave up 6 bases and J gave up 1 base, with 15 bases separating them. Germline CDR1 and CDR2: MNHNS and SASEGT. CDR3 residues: CASRGARPTNTEAFF. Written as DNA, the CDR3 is TGTGCCAGCAGAGGGGCTCGCCCGACGAACACTGAAGCTTTCTTT.

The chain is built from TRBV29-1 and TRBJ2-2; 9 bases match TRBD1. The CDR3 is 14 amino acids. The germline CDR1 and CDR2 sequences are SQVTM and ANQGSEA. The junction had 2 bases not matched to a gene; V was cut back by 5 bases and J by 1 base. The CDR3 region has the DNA TGCAGCGTTCCGGGACAGGGGAACACCGGGGAGCTGTTTTTT. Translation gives CSVPGQGNTGELFF.

This chain's CDR3 is CASNLRGHDGYTF. The CDR3, as DNA: TGTGCCAGCAACCTCAGGGGGCACGATGGCTACACCTTC. The V call is TRBV6-1, the J call TRBJ1-2; 8 nucleotides agree with TRBD1. The ends lost 7 bases at V and 6 bases at J; junction bases unmatched: 7. Per the germline V gene, CDR1 is MNHNS and CDR2 is SASEGT. The CDR3 is made up of 13 amino acids.

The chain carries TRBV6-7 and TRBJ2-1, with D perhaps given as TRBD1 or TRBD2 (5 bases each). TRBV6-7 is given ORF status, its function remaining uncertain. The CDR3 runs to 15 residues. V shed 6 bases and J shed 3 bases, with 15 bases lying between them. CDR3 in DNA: TGTGCCAGCAGGGTACCGGGACGGTACTACAATGAGCAGTTCTTC. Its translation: CASRVPGRYYNEQFF.

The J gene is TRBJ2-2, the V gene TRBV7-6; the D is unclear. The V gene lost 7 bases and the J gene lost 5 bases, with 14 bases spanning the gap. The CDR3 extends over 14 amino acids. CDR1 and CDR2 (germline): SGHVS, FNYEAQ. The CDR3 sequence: CASTSMGLTGELFF. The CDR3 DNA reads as TGTGCCAGCACCTCGATGGGCTTGACCGGGGAGCTGTTTTTT.

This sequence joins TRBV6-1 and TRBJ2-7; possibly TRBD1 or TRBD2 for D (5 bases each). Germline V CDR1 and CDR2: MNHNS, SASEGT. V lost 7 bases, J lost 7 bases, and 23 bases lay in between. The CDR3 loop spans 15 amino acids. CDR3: CASTPPGARVLEQYF. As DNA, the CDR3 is TGTGCCAGCACCCCACCCGGGGCACGGGTTTTAGAGCAGTACTTC.

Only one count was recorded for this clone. The CDR3 sequence: CASSLTGVRNTEAFF. CDR3 coding DNA: TGTGCCAGTAGCCTTACAGGGGTGAGGAACACTGAAGCTTTCTTT. The rearrangement joins TRBV19 to TRBJ1-1; 7 bases line up with TRBD1. The V gene's germline CDR1 is LNHDA and CDR2 SQIVND (reference sequence). This CDR3 has 15 residues. The V and J ends lost 6 bases and 1 base, in that order; junction bases with no gene match: 8.

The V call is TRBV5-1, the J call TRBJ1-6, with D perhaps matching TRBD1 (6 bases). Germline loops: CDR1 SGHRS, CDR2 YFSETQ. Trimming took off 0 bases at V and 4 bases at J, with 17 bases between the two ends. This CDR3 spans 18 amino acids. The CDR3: CASSLEGSGVGYNSPLHF. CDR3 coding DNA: TGCGCCAGCAGCTTGGAGGGGTCAGGGGTCGGGTATAATTCACCCCTCCACTTT.

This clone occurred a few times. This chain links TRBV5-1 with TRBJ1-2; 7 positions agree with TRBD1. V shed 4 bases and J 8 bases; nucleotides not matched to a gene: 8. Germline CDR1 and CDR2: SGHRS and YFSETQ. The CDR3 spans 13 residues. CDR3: CASSPGTERGYTF. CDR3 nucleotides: TGCGCCAGCAGCCCTGGGACAGAACGAGGCTACACCTTC.

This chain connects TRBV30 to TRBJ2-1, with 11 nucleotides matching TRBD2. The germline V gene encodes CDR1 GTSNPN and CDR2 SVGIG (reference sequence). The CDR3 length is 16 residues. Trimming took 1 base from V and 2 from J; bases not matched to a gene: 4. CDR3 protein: CAWSEGTSGTYNEQFF. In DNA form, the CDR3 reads TGTGCCTGGAGTGAAGGGACTAGCGGAACCTACAATGAGCAGTTCTTC.

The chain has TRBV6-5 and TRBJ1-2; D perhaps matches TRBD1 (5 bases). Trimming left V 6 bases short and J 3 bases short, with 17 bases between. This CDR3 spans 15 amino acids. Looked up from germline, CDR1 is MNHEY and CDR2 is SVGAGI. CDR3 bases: TGTGCCAGCAGCTACACAAGATGGGGACACTATGGCTACACCTTC. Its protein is CASSYTRWGHYGYTF.

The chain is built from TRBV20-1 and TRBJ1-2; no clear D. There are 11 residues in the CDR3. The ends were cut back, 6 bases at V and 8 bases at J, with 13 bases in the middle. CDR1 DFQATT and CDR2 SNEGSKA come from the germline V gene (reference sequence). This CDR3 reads CSARNTAGYTF. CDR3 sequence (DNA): TGCAGTGCGAGGAATACAGCCGGCTACACCTTC.

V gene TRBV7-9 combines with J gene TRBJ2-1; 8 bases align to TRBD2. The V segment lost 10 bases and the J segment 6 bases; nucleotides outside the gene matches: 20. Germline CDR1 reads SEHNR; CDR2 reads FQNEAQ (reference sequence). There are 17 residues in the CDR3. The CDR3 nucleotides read TGTGCCACCCAGCTCTCAGTCTTAGGACTAGCTACCAATGAGCAGTTCTTC. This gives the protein CATQLSVLGLATNEQFF.

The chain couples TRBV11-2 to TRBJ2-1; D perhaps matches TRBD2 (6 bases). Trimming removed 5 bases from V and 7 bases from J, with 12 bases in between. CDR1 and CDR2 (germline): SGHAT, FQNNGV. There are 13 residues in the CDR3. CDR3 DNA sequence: TGTGCCAGCAGCGTCGGGACTGGGAATGAGCAGTTCTTC. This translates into CASSVGTGNEQFF. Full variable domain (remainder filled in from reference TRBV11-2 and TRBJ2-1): EAGVAQSPRYKIIEKRQSVAFWCNPISGHATLYWYQQILGQGPKLLIQFQNNGVVDDSQLPKDRFSAERLKGVDSTLKIQPAKLEDSAVYLCASSVGTGNEQFFGPGTRLTVL.

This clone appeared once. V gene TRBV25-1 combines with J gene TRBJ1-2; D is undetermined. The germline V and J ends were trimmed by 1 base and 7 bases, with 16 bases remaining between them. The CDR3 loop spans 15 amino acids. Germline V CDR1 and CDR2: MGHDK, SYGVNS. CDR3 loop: CASSEWGGLGGGYTF. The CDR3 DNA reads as TGTGCCAGCAGTGAATGGGGAGGGCTGGGTGGTGGCTACACCTTC.

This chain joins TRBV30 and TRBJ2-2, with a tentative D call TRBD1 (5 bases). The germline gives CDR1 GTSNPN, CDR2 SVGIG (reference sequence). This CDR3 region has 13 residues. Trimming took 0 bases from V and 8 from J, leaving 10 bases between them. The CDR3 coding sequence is TGTGCCTGGAGTGTACGCAGGGTTGGGGAGCTGTTTTTT. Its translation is CAWSVRRVGELFF.

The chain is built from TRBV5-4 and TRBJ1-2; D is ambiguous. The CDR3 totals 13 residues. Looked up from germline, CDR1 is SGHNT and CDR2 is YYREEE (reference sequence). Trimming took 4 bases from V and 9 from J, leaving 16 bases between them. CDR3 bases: TGTGCCAGCAGCATGGACGGCCCTAATAGCTACACCTTC. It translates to CASSMDGPNSYTF.

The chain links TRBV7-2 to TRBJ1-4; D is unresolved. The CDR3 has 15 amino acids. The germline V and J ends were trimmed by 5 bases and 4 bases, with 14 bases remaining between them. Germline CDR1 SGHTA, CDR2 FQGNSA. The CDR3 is CASSPKSGHNEKLFF. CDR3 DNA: TGTGCCAGCAGCCCCAAATCCGGTCATAATGAAAAACTGTTTTTT.

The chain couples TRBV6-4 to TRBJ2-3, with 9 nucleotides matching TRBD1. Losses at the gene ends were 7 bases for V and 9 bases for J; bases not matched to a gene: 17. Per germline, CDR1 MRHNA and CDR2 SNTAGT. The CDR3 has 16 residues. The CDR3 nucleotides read TGTGCCAGCATCATAATGGTACAGGGGGCTGTGGGGACGCAGTATTTT. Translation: CASIIMVQGAVGTQYF.